The next 8 T cell receptor beta chains were all read from a single sample in a study of T cells in Graves' hyperthyroidism and ophthalmopathy. RNA transcripts were the template for amplifying TCR beta CDR3 regions. The TCR CDR3 first-round RT-PCR relied on the HTBI primer set. TCRdb redid the calling of the multiplex PCR reads with MiXCR, one entry per CDR3 protein. The sample has hundreds of thousands of distinct CDR3 sequences, about 19% seen once; the top ten hold approximately 4%. Specimen: blood. These receptors were collected from a woman younger than 30 with Graves' hyperthyroidism.

This clonotype occurred a few times. The rearrangement links TRBV7-6 to TRBJ2-7; the D gene is possibly TRBD2 (5 bases). The CDR3 is 14 amino acids. The germline V gene encodes CDR1 SGHVS and CDR2 FNYEAQ. The V end was cut by 2 bases, the J end by 2 bases, with 10 bases between. The CDR3 protein is CASSLTEAPYEQYF. The DNA of the CDR3 is TGTGCCAGCAGCTTAACGGAGGCCCCCTACGAGCAGTACTTC. Combining the CDR3 with reference TRBV7-6 and TRBJ2-7 gives the whole variable domain GAGVSQSPRYKVTKRGQDVALRCDPISGHVSLYWYRQALGQGPEFLTYFNYEAQQDKSGLPNDRFSAERPEGSISTLTIQRTEQRDSAMYRCASSLTEAPYEQYFGPGTRLTVT.

This clonotype has at least ten counts. The V and J genes are TRBV6-1 and TRBJ1-5; a possible D gene is TRBD1 (5 bases). Trimming cost V 4 bases and J 4 bases, with 14 bases left between them. Germline-derived CDR1 and CDR2 are MNHNS and SASEGT. The CDR3 extends over 15 amino acids. As DNA, the CDR3 is TGTGCCAGCAGTGGCGGGCAGGGTCGGAATCAGCCCCAGCATTTT. Protein product: CASSGGQGRNQPQHF.

This clonotype has just a few counts. The chain joins TRBV20-1 to TRBJ2-2, with 8 nucleotides matching TRBD2. From germline, CDR1 is DFQATT and CDR2 SNEGSKA (reference sequence). V lost 3 bases to trimming and J lost 7 bases; unmatched junction nucleotides: 10. There are 15 residues in the CDR3. The CDR3 is CSARPARGGFGELFF. CDR3 in DNA: TGCAGTGCTAGGCCAGCACGGGGGGGCTTCGGGGAGCTGTTTTTT.

This clonotype came up many times. This chain joins TRBV29-1 and TRBJ1-2; D gene unclear. The CDR3 is 11 residues long. Looked up from germline, CDR1 is SQVTM and CDR2 is ANQGSEA. Deletions cut 3 bases from V and 8 bases from J, with 10 bases between. CDR3 in amino acids: CSVEFVGGYTF. CDR3 nucleotide sequence: TGCAGCGTTGAGTTCGTAGGCGGCTACACCTTC. The full variable domain, with the rest looked up from reference TRBV29-1 and TRBJ1-2, is SAVISQKPSRDICQRGTSLTIQCQVDSQVTMMFWYRQQPGQSLTLIATANQGSEATYESGFVIDKFPISRPNLTFSTLTVSNMSPEDSSIYLCSVEFVGGYTFGSGTRLTVV.

At least ten counts were recorded for this clonotype. This sequence joins TRBV6-4 and TRBJ2-2; D is unclear. Per germline, CDR1 MRHNA and CDR2 SNTAGT. This CDR3 has 13 amino acids. V shed 5 bases and J shed 1 base, with 5 bases lying between them. The CDR3 DNA reads TGTGCCAGCAGTAAGGGGAACACCGGGGAGCTGTTTTTT. It codes for CASSKGNTGELFF.

The chain carries TRBV30 and TRBJ1-2; D is uncertain. Germline V gene sequence: CDR1 GTSNPN, CDR2 SVGIG (reference sequence). The CDR3 loop spans 10 amino acids. The CDR3 loop is CASLSTGYTF. For the CDR3, the DNA is TGTGCATCCCTCTCTACTGGCTACACCTTC.

This clonotype was picked up many times. The junction and the germline gene differ at one end; a read error may be behind it. The gene calls are TRBV12-3 or TRBV12-4 and TRBJ1-1, with TRBD1 matching over 9 bases. The CDR3 sequence is 15 residues long. The CDR3 spells CASSHRTGEVSEASF. The DNA for the CDR3 is TGTGCCAGCAGTCACAGGACAGGGGAGGTTTCTGAAGCTTCCTTT.

This clonotype was picked up many times. The V call is TRBV29-1, the J call TRBJ1-3; no firm D call. The V and J ends lost 1 base and 0 bases respectively, with 7 bases between them. CDR1 and CDR2 from the germline V gene are SQVTM and ANQGSEA. There are 14 residues in the CDR3. CDR3 sequence reads: CSVEGPSSGNTIYF. The CDR3, as DNA: TGCAGCGTTGAAGGACCGAGCTCTGGAAACACCATATATTTT.